This entry lists 28 T cell receptor beta chains sequenced from one sample in a study of T-cell memory formation after mild COVID-19. TCRdb analysed the 5' RACE reads with MiXCR anew, one entry per CDR3 protein. The sample yields around 340,000 distinct CDR3 sequences, roughly 13% seen once. The sample consisted of PBMCs or a T cell subset sorted from them (not recorded which). The receptors shown here come from a man younger than 35 who had mild COVID-19 (a few samples of this study predate the infection). Cell type and time point are not known.

This clonotype was detected ten times or more. This sequence joins TRBV15 and TRBJ2-1; possibly TRBD2 for D (5 bases). CDR3 length equals 13 residues. Germline V gives CDR1 LNHNV, CDR2 YYDKDF (reference sequence). Trimming shortened V by 0 bases and J by 10 bases, and 10 bases separated the two germline ends. For the CDR3, the DNA is TGTGCCACCAGCAGAGATGGAGGAGTAGAGCAGTTCTTC. Protein sequence: CATSRDGGVEQFF.

This clonotype came up a few times. The chain carries TRBV3-1 and TRBJ1-5; unclear D gene. The CDR3 runs to 13 residues. CDR1 and CDR2 (germline): LGHDT, YNNKEL (reference sequence). The ends were cut back, 0 bases at V and 8 bases at J, with 8 bases in the middle. The CDR3 DNA reads TGTGCCAGCAGCCAAGATATTCAGAAGCCCCAGCATTTT. Protein product: CASSQDIQKPQHF.

This clonotype showed up just a few times. The rearrangement links TRBV7-2 to TRBJ2-5; the D gene could be TRBD1 or TRBD2 (6 bases each). V was trimmed by 3 bases and J by 5 bases, leaving 13 bases between them. CDR1 and CDR2 (germline): SGHTA, FQGNSA. This CDR3 spans 14 amino acids. The CDR3 DNA reads as TGTGCCAGCAGCTTCCCCACAGGGAGGGAGACCCAGTACTTC. Amino acids: CASSFPTGRETQYF. Combining the CDR3 with reference TRBV7-2 and TRBJ2-5 gives the whole variable domain GAGVSQSPSNKVTEKGKDVELRCDPISGHTALYWYRQSLGQGLEFLIYFQGNSAPDKSGLPSDRFSAERTGGSVSTLTIQRTQQEDSAVYLCASSFPTGRETQYFGPGTRLLVL.

There are many counts of this clonotype. The rearrangement joins TRBV7-2 to TRBJ1-6; tentatively, D is TRBD1 (5 bases). This CDR3 is built from 15 residues. Trimming removed 1 base at V and 9 bases at J, with 13 bases between. Germline CDR1 and CDR2: SGHTA and FQGNSA. The CDR3, as DNA: TGTGCCAGCAGCTTAGGCTCCGGGACTACTTCACCCCTCCACTTT. As protein: CASSLGSGTTSPLHF.

The chain recombines TRBV7-2 with TRBJ2-3; D may correspond to TRBD1 or TRBD2 (6 bases each). The CDR3 is 14 residues long. The V and J ends lost 2 bases and 5 bases respectively, with 11 bases between them. Germline values: CDR1 SGHTA, CDR2 FQGNSA. The CDR3 region is CASSLTRGGDTQYF. The DNA for the CDR3 is TGTGCCAGCAGCTTAACCAGGGGAGGAGATACGCAGTATTTT. The whole variable domain, remainder taken from reference TRBV7-2 and TRBJ2-3, is GAGVSQSPSNKVTEKGKDVELRCDPISGHTALYWYRQSLGQGLEFLIYFQGNSAPDKSGLPSDRFSAERTGGSVSTLTIQRTQQEDSAVYLCASSLTRGGDTQYFGPGTRLTVL.

V gene TRBV7-2 combines with J gene TRBJ1-5; 7 nucleotides align to TRBD1. The CDR3 is 15 residues long. With V trimmed by 4 bases and J by 5 bases, 8 bases remained unmatched. Germline V gene sequence: CDR1 SGHTA, CDR2 FQGNSA. This CDR3 is CASSSRDSRYQPQHF. CDR3 nucleotides: TGTGCCAGCAGCTCCCGGGACAGTAGATATCAGCCCCAGCATTTT.

This clonotype was picked up a small number of times. The chain combines TRBV11-2 with TRBJ2-1; D call uncertain. This CDR3 has 16 amino acids. Germline CDR1 is SGHAT and CDR2 is FQNNGV. V was trimmed by 8 bases and J by 7 bases, leaving 24 bases between them. CDR3: CASGFSRALTLNEQFF. CDR3 DNA: TGTGCCAGCGGTTTTTCCCGGGCCCTAACCCTTAATGAGCAGTTCTTC.

This clonotype appeared a few times. The chain links TRBV20-1 to TRBJ2-5; D gene unclear. This CDR3 spans 10 amino acids. Germline V gene lookup returns CDR1 DFQATT and CDR2 SNEGSKA (reference sequence). The CDR3 is CSIGQETQYF. Written as DNA, the CDR3 is TGCAGCATTGGGCAAGAGACCCAGTACTTC.

The rearrangement joins TRBV2 to TRBJ2-7; TRBD1 agrees at 9 bases. The germline V gene encodes CDR1 SNHLY and CDR2 FYNNEI. Trimming took 5 bases from V and 4 from J; bases not matched to a gene: 12. CDR3 length equals 16 residues. Here the CDR3 reads CASSPRTGASRYEQYF. The CDR3 DNA reads as TGTGCCAGCAGTCCAAGGACAGGGGCAAGTAGGTACGAGCAGTACTTC.

This clonotype was detected many times. This CDR3 is CASSLEVETQYF. The CDR3 DNA reads TGTGCCAGCAGCTTAGAGGTAGAGACCCAGTACTTC. The V call is TRBV7-9, the J call TRBJ2-5; no firm D call. V was trimmed by 1 base and J by 4 bases, leaving 4 bases between them. CDR1 SEHNR and CDR2 FQNEAQ come from the germline V gene (reference sequence). The CDR3 totals 12 residues.

This clonotype turned up a few times. V gene TRBV11-2 combines with J gene TRBJ2-1, with 7 bases identical to TRBD1. Trimming at V came to 5 bases and at J to 15 bases, leaving 7 bases not matched to a gene. Germline CDR1 and CDR2: SGHAT and FQNNGV. The CDR3 extends over 11 amino acids. The CDR3 bases are TGTGCCAGCAGCCCCGGACAGGATGCGTTCTTC. Amino acids: CASSPGQDAFF.

The chain joins TRBV20-1 to TRBJ1-2, with 7 bases that match TRBD1. V lost 0 bases to trimming and J lost 6 bases; unmatched junction nucleotides: 13. The CDR3 has 16 amino acids. Per the germline V gene, CDR1 is DFQATT and CDR2 is SNEGSKA (reference sequence). For the CDR3, the DNA is TGCAGTGCTAGAGATGAGGGACAGCCCTCCGTGAATGGCTACACCTTC. Its translation: CSARDEGQPSVNGYTF.

This CDR3 reads CASSPGQGRDTQYF. The CDR3 DNA reads as TGTGCCAGCAGTCCAGGACAGGGTCGTGATACGCAGTATTTT. The gene calls are TRBV12-3 or TRBV12-4 and TRBJ2-3; TRBD1 matches at 8 bases. V shed 5 bases, J shed 6 bases, and the junction held 7 bases outside the gene matches. This CDR3 has 14 amino acids.

This chain joins TRBV20-1 and TRBJ2-1; TRBD1 aligns across 8 bases. V shed 5 bases and J 1 base; nucleotides not matched to a gene: 7. Germline assignment: CDR1 DFQATT and CDR2 SNEGSKA (reference sequence). The CDR3 loop spans 15 amino acids. The CDR3 sequence: CSAPRQGRSYNEQFF. DNA of the CDR3: TGCAGTGCTCCTCGACAGGGGAGGTCCTACAATGAGCAGTTCTTC.

The V call is TRBV7-9, the J call TRBJ2-3, with 11 bases fitting TRBD2. The CDR3 length is 19 residues. V lost 4 bases to trimming and J lost 2 bases; unmatched junction nucleotides: 14. Germline V CDR1 and CDR2: SEHNR, FQNEAQ (reference sequence). CDR3 residues: CASSSRTGSGGEPTDTQYF. CDR3 nucleotides: TGTGCCAGCAGCTCACGGACAGGTAGCGGGGGGGAACCCACAGATACGCAGTATTTT.

This clonotype occurred a few times. The chain links TRBV12-3 or TRBV12-4 to TRBJ1-2, with 8 nucleotides matching TRBD1. The CDR3 is made up of 14 amino acids. J lost 10 bases, V lost 5 bases, and 12 bases had no gene match. The CDR3 protein is CASSRNGQGAPYTF. CDR3 bases: TGTGCCAGCAGTCGGAATGGACAGGGTGCACCCTACACCTTC.

The chain combines TRBV5-1 with TRBJ1-1, with D possibly TRBD1 on 5 matching bases. Trimming removed 7 bases from V and 5 bases from J, with 18 bases in between. The CDR3 is made up of 14 amino acids. CDR1 SGHRS and CDR2 YFSETQ come from the germline V gene. CDR3 region: CASATAGGGTEAFF. In DNA form, the CDR3 reads TGCGCCAGCGCCACCGCGGGGGGAGGTACTGAAGCTTTCTTT.

This chain joins TRBV19 and TRBJ2-1; 11 nucleotides line up with TRBD1. The J segment lost 3 bases and the V segment lost 9 bases, leaving 16 bases of the junction unmatched. Per the germline V gene, CDR1 is LNHDA and CDR2 is SQIVND (reference sequence). There are 18 residues in the CDR3. CDR3 residues: CARRRIPGQGASYNEQFF. DNA of the CDR3: TGTGCCAGACGCCGTATCCCCGGACAGGGGGCTAGCTACAATGAGCAGTTCTTC.

This clonotype has only a few counts. The V gene is TRBV4-1, the J gene TRBJ2-1; 10 bases line up with TRBD2. The CDR3 is made up of 16 amino acids. Trimming removed 4 bases from V and 7 bases from J; junction bases left unmatched: 10. Germline V gene sequence: CDR1 MGHRA, CDR2 YSYEKL. CDR3 amino acids: CASSLAPGLAKNEQFF. The CDR3 nucleotides are TGCGCCAGCAGCCTAGCTCCGGGACTAGCGAAGAATGAGCAGTTCTTC.

The sample holds a few counts of this clonotype. CDR3 in DNA: TGCGCCAGCAGCTTCGGCAGGGCAAACACCGGGGAGCTGTTTTTT. Amino acid sequence: CASSFGRANTGELFF. V and J are TRBV5-1 and TRBJ2-2, with a weak D call TRBD1 (5 bases). This CDR3 is built from 15 residues. Germline lookup yields CDR1 SGHRS and CDR2 YFSETQ. The V gene lost 2 bases and the J gene lost 2 bases, with 10 bases spanning the gap.

The chain is built from TRBV12-3 or TRBV12-4 and TRBJ1-6; 8 nucleotides line up with TRBD1. The V gene end was trimmed by 7 bases and the J gene end by 10 bases; junction bases not matched to a gene: 6. CDR3 length: 13 amino acids. The DNA for the CDR3 is TGTGCCAGCACCCCAGGGGGCGAATCACCCCTCCACTTT. Its translation is CASTPGGESPLHF.

A few counts support this clonotype. The gene calls are TRBV23-1 and TRBJ2-7; D gene unclear. TRBV23-1 is an ORF, with its function uncertain. The CDR3 runs to 12 residues. V lost 11 bases to trimming and J lost 2 bases, with 13 bases between them. The CDR3 here is CARQDWTYEQYV. The DNA of the CDR3 is TGCGCCCGGCAGGATTGGACCTACGAGCAGTACGTC.

The rearrangement links TRBV20-1 to TRBJ2-1; D not resolved. CDR3 length: 14 amino acids. The germline gives CDR1 DFQATT, CDR2 SNEGSKA (reference sequence). V lost 0 bases to trimming and J lost 1 base, with 7 bases between them. This CDR3 reads CSAREGLSYNEQFF. In DNA, the CDR3 is TGCAGTGCTAGAGAAGGGCTATCCTACAATGAGCAGTTCTTC.

This chain joins TRBV18 and TRBJ2-7, with TRBD1 matching over 8 bases. V shed 6 bases, J shed 3 bases, and the junction held 1 base outside the gene matches. The CDR3 totals 12 residues. Germline CDR1 KGHSH, CDR2 LQKENI. The CDR3, as DNA: TGTGCCAGCTCGACAGGGGTCTACGAGCAGTACTTC. Translated: CASSTGVYEQYF.

The chain carries TRBV2 and TRBJ2-3, with TRBD1 identical over 8 bases. Per the germline V gene, CDR1 is SNHLY and CDR2 is FYNNEI. The CDR3 is 14 residues long. V shed 7 bases and J 3 bases; nucleotides not matched to a gene: 6. The CDR3 reads CASKTTGVTDTQYF. In DNA, the CDR3 is TGTGCCAGCAAAACGACAGGGGTTACAGATACGCAGTATTTT.

The chain recombines TRBV7-2 with TRBJ2-7; tentatively, D is TRBD1 (5 bases). This CDR3 spans 13 amino acids. Germline CDR1 reads SGHTA; CDR2 reads FQGNSA. V was pared by 5 bases and J by 6 bases, with 14 bases between. Written as DNA, the CDR3 is TGTGCCAGCAGCCCATACGGTAGGGGCGAGCAGTACGTC. It specifies CASSPYGRGEQYV.

This clonotype was picked up many times. The chain has TRBV6-2 or TRBV6-3 and TRBJ2-7; D may be TRBD1 (5 bases). The V end lost 2 bases, the J end lost 5 bases, and 10 bases lay between the germline ends. Germline loops: CDR1 MNHEY, CDR2 SVGEGT. The CDR3 runs to 13 residues. CDR3 protein: CASSYRSGHEQYF. CDR3 DNA sequence: TGTGCCAGCAGTTACCGGTCAGGGCACGAGCAGTACTTC.

This clonotype appeared once. This chain connects TRBV7-8 to TRBJ2-5, with 7 bases identical to TRBD2. This CDR3 comprises 13 residues. Trimming at V came to 2 bases and at J to 7 bases, leaving 4 bases not matched to a gene. The germline V gene has CDR1 SGHVS and CDR2 FQNEAQ. The CDR3 protein is CASSLLGGGTQYF. The CDR3 DNA sequence: TGTGCCAGCAGCTTACTGGGGGGGGGGACCCAGTACTTC.